The 30 T cell receptor beta chains below come from one sample, sequenced in a study of shared clonotypes between healthy human individuals. The method was immunoSEQ multiplex PCR; TCRdb's version includes in-frame clones alone and lacks a portion of them. The sample consists of about 1,900,000 clones, about 95% of them appearing once. CD8 cells regarded as naive lacked CD45RO, were positively chosen for CCR7, and omitted terminally differentiated effector memory CD45RA+ cells. Sequencing was carried out using naive CD8+ T cells sorted from blood. These receptors came from a young man in good health.

The CDR3 loop reads CASSSSTAIYNEQFF. DNA of the CDR3: TGTGCCAGCAGTTCCTCTACCGCGATCTACAATGAGCAGTTCTTC. The chain combines TRBV27 with TRBJ2-1; no definite D call. The V and J ends lost 4 bases and 3 bases respectively, with 13 bases between them. This CDR3 has 15 amino acids. In germline, CDR1 is MNHEY, CDR2 SMNVEV (reference sequence).

This chain connects TRBV4-2 to TRBJ2-2; tentative D call: TRBD2 (7 bases). Germline V gene sequence: CDR1 LGHNA, CDR2 YNFKEQ. The V end lost 0 bases, the J end lost 2 bases, and 10 bases lay between the germline ends. The CDR3 contains 16 residues. Here the CDR3 reads CASSQDGGGNTGELFF. The CDR3 DNA reads as TGTGCCAGCAGCCAAGACGGCGGGGGCAACACCGGGGAGCTGTTTTTT.

This sequence joins TRBV15 and TRBJ2-1; possibly TRBD2 for D (5 bases). This CDR3 contains 15 residues. Germline loops: CDR1 LNHNV, CDR2 YYDKDF (reference sequence). V was trimmed by 5 bases and J by 8 bases, leaving 19 bases between them. The CDR3 spells CATSGLGNSRDEQFF. The CDR3 region has the DNA TGTGCCACCAGCGGACTCGGGAACTCTAGGGATGAGCAGTTCTTC.

J is TRBJ2-3 and V is TRBV15; D gene unclear. The CDR3 contains 12 residues. The V gene's germline CDR1 is LNHNV and CDR2 YYDKDF (reference sequence). V lost 5 bases to trimming and J lost 5 bases, with 8 bases between them. The CDR3 protein is CATSRTGDTQYF. In DNA, the CDR3 is TGTGCCACCAGCCGGACCGGAGATACGCAGTATTTT.

In this sample, this clone turned up once. The same CDR3 is also encoded by other DNA sequences in this sample. This chain joins TRBV4-3 and TRBJ2-7; TRBD2 matches 8 bases. Per the germline V gene, CDR1 is LGHNA and CDR2 is YSLEER. This CDR3 region has 16 residues. V lost 1 base, J lost 4 bases, and 9 bases stayed unmatched. In nucleotides, the CDR3 is TGCGCCAGCAGCCAAGGTCCCAGCGGGAGTCTTTACGAGCAGTACTTC. This encodes CASSQGPSGSLYEQYF.

This chain links TRBV11-2 with TRBJ2-1; D gene unclear. The CDR3 loop spans 18 amino acids. The ends were cut back, 0 bases at V and 5 bases at J, with 20 bases in the middle. The germline V gene encodes CDR1 SGHAT and CDR2 FQNNGV. This CDR3 reads CASSLDGDYWVTDNEQFF. The CDR3 region has the DNA TGTGCCAGCAGCTTAGATGGGGATTACTGGGTGACGGACAATGAGCAGTTCTTC.

The chain carries TRBV11-2 and TRBJ1-4; D uncertain. There are 12 residues in the CDR3. V gave up 5 bases and J gave up 7 bases, with 8 bases separating them. From germline, CDR1 is SGHAT and CDR2 FQNNGV. CDR3 amino acids: CASSPDLEKLFF. The DNA for the CDR3 is TGTGCCAGCAGCCCCGATCTTGAAAAACTGTTTTTT.

The V gene is TRBV5-4, the J gene TRBJ2-1; the match to TRBD2 covers 7 bases. Losses at the gene ends were 8 bases for V and 8 bases for J; bases not matched to a gene: 10. The CDR3 runs to 13 residues. CDR1 and CDR2 (germline): SGHNT, YYREEE (reference sequence). The CDR3 region is CARSGGPGYEQFF. The CDR3 DNA follows: TGTGCCAGATCGGGAGGCCCGGGTTATGAGCAGTTCTTC.

V and J are TRBV27 and TRBJ2-1; no reliable D call. CDR1 and CDR2 (germline): MNHEY, SMNVEV (reference sequence). The CDR3 is 15 amino acids. V lost 0 bases to trimming and J lost 8 bases, with 14 bases between them. Written as DNA, the CDR3 is TGTGCCAGCAGTTTATCGGTTGATCGAGCCGATGAGCAGTTCTTC. It encodes CASSLSVDRADEQFF.

This chain connects TRBV6-5 to TRBJ2-2, with TRBD1 identical over 9 bases. Germline V gene data show CDR1 as MNHEY and CDR2 as SVGAGI. With 0 bases clipped from V and 4 bases from J, the junction kept 3 bases outside the gene matches. The CDR3 has 16 residues. The CDR3 region is CASSYSGTGPTGELFF. The CDR3 DNA sequence: TGTGCCAGCAGTTACTCGGGGACAGGGCCCACCGGGGAGCTGTTTTTT.

The chain uses TRBV5-1 and TRBJ1-2; unclear D gene. The CDR3 covers 13 residues. The ends were cut back, 1 base at V and 3 bases at J, with 7 bases in the middle. The germline CDR1 and CDR2 sequences are SGHRS and YFSETQ. The CDR3 spells CASSLTLDYGYTF. Written as DNA, the CDR3 is TGCGCCAGCAGCTTGACACTAGACTATGGCTACACCTTC.

Only one count was recorded for this clone. At the DNA level, this CDR3 is encoded by other sequences in the same sample as well. The chain carries TRBV27 and TRBJ1-1; D unclear. The length of the CDR3 is 13 residues. V lost 1 base, J lost 6 bases, and 9 bases lay in between. Germline lookup yields CDR1 MNHEY and CDR2 SMNVEV (reference sequence). DNA of the CDR3: TGTGCCAGCAGTTTATTAGCCGGGGCTGAAGCTTTCTTT. This translates into CASSLLAGAEAFF.

This clone was seen once. The genes are TRBV6-1 and TRBJ2-2; 9 nucleotides line up with TRBD1. This CDR3 contains 15 residues. Trimming at V came to 10 bases and at J to 2 bases, leaving 8 bases not matched to a gene. Germline loops: CDR1 MNHNS, CDR2 SASEGT. CDR3 sequence: CATEPGQGNTGELFF. The CDR3 DNA sequence: TGTGCCACTGAGCCGGGACAGGGAAACACCGGGGAGCTGTTTTTT.

The genes are TRBV4-1 and TRBJ1-2; D uncertain. V was pared by 4 bases and J by 8 bases, with 17 bases between. Germline loops: CDR1 MGHRA, CDR2 YSYEKL. The CDR3 loop spans 14 amino acids. The CDR3 DNA follows: TGCGCCAGCAGCCCCGGCCCCTCTATGCTGGGCTACACCTTC. This encodes CASSPGPSMLGYTF.

This chain links TRBV5-4 with TRBJ2-7; 8 nucleotides align to TRBD1. This CDR3 spans 16 amino acids. The V segment lost 0 bases and the J segment 1 base; nucleotides outside the gene matches: 6. CDR1 and CDR2 from the germline V gene are SGHNT and YYREEE (reference sequence). The CDR3 is CASSLDGQGPSYEQYF. CDR3 sequence (DNA): TGTGCCAGCAGCTTGGACGGACAGGGCCCTTCCTACGAGCAGTACTTC.

The V and J genes are TRBV27 and TRBJ1-1; 8 positions match TRBD1. Germline CDR1 reads MNHEY; CDR2 reads SMNVEV (reference sequence). Trimming took 7 bases from V and 3 from J; bases not matched to a gene: 10. The CDR3 covers 15 residues. The DNA for the CDR3 is TGTGCCAGCACCCACGGACAGGGAATCGACACTGAAGCTTTCTTT. Translating it yields CASTHGQGIDTEAFF.

In its sample, this clone was seen once. The chain employs TRBV19 and TRBJ1-6, with D maybe TRBD1 (5 bases). This CDR3 has 14 amino acids. Germline values: CDR1 LNHDA, CDR2 SQIVND (reference sequence). The germline V and J ends were trimmed by 9 bases and 3 bases, with 12 bases remaining between them. The CDR3 reads CARPGGDYNSPLHF. CDR3 bases: TGTGCCAGGCCCGGGGGGGACTATAATTCACCCCTCCACTTT. The complete variable domain, with remaining parts taken from reference TRBV19 and TRBJ1-6, reads DGGITQSPKYLFRKEGQNVTLSCEQNLNHDAMYWYRQDPGQGLRLIYYSQIVNDFQKGDIAEGYSVSREKKESFPLTVTSAQKNPTAFYLCARPGGDYNSPLHFGNGTRLTVT.

This chain links TRBV27 with TRBJ2-2; 11 bases align to TRBD1. The CDR3 contains 17 residues. Germline loops: CDR1 MNHEY, CDR2 SMNVEV (reference sequence). The ends lost 4 bases at V and 7 bases at J; junction bases unmatched: 11. The CDR3 coding sequence is TGTGCCAGCAGTTCTGTCTCGGGACAGGGGGAGATCGGGGAGCTGTTTTTT. Translating gives CASSSVSGQGEIGELFF.

CDR3 nucleotide sequence: TGTGCAAGTCGCCCCACCCCTGCGGGGGGCTGTGAGGCTGAAGCTTTCTTT. Its protein product is CASRPTPAGGCEAEAFF. The genes are TRBV12-2 and TRBJ1-1. TRBV12-2 is termed a pseudogene. The CDR3 has 17 amino acids.

The V call is TRBV28, the J call TRBJ2-7; D unresolved. Between the trimmed V and J ends, which lost 3 bases and 6 bases, there was a span of 12 bases. The V gene's germline CDR1 is MDHEN and CDR2 SYDVKM. CDR3 length: 13 residues. CDR3 DNA sequence: TGTGCCAGCAGTTTCGTTGGGTCTTTCGAGCAGTACTTC. It is translated as CASSFVGSFEQYF.

The chain links TRBV9 to TRBJ1-5; 8 nucleotides match TRBD1. CDR1 and CDR2 from the germline V gene are SGDLS and YYNGEE. Unmatched junction bases numbered 4, after V lost 4 bases and J lost 1 base. The CDR3 length is 15 residues. The CDR3 loop is CASSQGASSNQPQHF. DNA of the CDR3: TGTGCCAGCAGCCAGGGGGCCAGCAGCAATCAGCCCCAGCATTTT.

The rearrangement uses TRBV4-3 and TRBJ2-1, with TRBD2 matching over 16 bases. The CDR3 loop spans 18 amino acids. The V and J ends lost 5 bases and 0 bases, in that order; junction bases with no gene match: 4. Per the germline V gene, CDR1 is LGHNA and CDR2 is YSLEER. Written as DNA, the CDR3 is TGCGCCAGCAGCGTGGGACTAGCGGGGGGGGACTCCTACAATGAGCAGTTCTTC. It specifies CASSVGLAGGDSYNEQFF.

The gene calls are TRBV27 and TRBJ2-2; 11 bases fit TRBD1. Germline V gives CDR1 MNHEY, CDR2 SMNVEV (reference sequence). This CDR3 contains 16 residues. Unmatched junction bases numbered 5, after V lost 4 bases and J lost 4 bases. The CDR3 spells CASSSGDRGSTGELFF. The DNA of the CDR3 is TGTGCCAGCAGTTCAGGGGACAGGGGGTCCACCGGGGAGCTGTTTTTT.

The V gene is TRBV5-1, the J gene TRBJ1-5; D remains unclear. With 0 bases removed from V and 0 bases from J, the gap between germline ends came to 16 bases. CDR3 length: 18 amino acids. The germline V gene encodes CDR1 SGHRS and CDR2 YFSETQ. CDR3 sequence reads: CASSLEGPRVYSNQPQHF. In DNA form, the CDR3 reads TGCGCCAGCAGCTTGGAAGGGCCGCGGGTATATAGCAATCAGCCCCAGCATTTT.

The chain couples TRBV6-5 to TRBJ2-7; D not resolved. CDR1 and CDR2 from the germline V gene are MNHEY and SVGAGI. The CDR3 length is 12 residues. V lost 5 bases and J lost 5, with 10 bases in between. The CDR3 DNA reads as TGTGCCAGCAGTCCGGACGTCCACGAGCAGTACTTC. This codes for CASSPDVHEQYF.

V usage is TRBV19 and J usage is TRBJ2-7; D gene uncertain. With 5 bases removed from V and 2 bases from J, the gap between germline ends came to 10 bases. The V gene's germline CDR1 is LNHDA and CDR2 SQIVND (reference sequence). This CDR3 region has 13 residues. The CDR3 coding sequence is TGTGCCAGTAGTGCCGGGCCCCCCTACGAGCAGTACTTC. Translated, it gives CASSAGPPYEQYF.

This clone came up once. The V and J genes are TRBV28 and TRBJ1-1, with a possible D match to TRBD1 (5 bases). The germline CDR1 and CDR2 sequences are MDHEN and SYDVKM. V was pared by 7 bases and J by 5 bases, with 17 bases between. The CDR3 runs to 14 residues. CDR3 nucleotide sequence: TGTGCCAGCACCTACACGGGGGGTCGGACTGAAGCTTTCTTT. Amino acid sequence: CASTYTGGRTEAFF.

The rearrangement links TRBV6-1 to TRBJ1-1, with no clear D. Trimming removed 2 bases at V and 5 bases at J, with 9 bases between. Germline CDR1 reads MNHNS; CDR2 reads SASEGT. This CDR3 region has 13 residues. The CDR3 nucleotides are TGTGCCAGCAGTGAATGGGTGGGAACTGAAGCTTTCTTT. This sequence encodes CASSEWVGTEAFF.

This chain connects TRBV30 to TRBJ2-1; D uncertain. The length of the CDR3 is 16 residues. CDR1 GTSNPN and CDR2 SVGIG come from the germline V gene (reference sequence). V lost 0 bases to trimming and J lost 5 bases, with 17 bases between them. Here the CDR3 reads CAWSVLGQARDNEQFF. In DNA form, the CDR3 reads TGTGCCTGGAGTGTACTCGGCCAGGCCCGGGACAATGAGCAGTTCTTC.

This CDR3 reads CASGDRGPGANVLTF. CDR3 nucleotides: TGTGCCAGCGGGGACAGGGGGCCGGGGGCCAACGTCCTGACTTTC. The V call is TRBV19, the J call TRBJ2-6, with TRBD1 matching 12 bases. Germline CDR1 is LNHDA and CDR2 is SQIVND (reference sequence). V was pared by 9 bases and J by 4 bases, with 4 bases of the junction left unmatched. The CDR3 spans 15 residues.